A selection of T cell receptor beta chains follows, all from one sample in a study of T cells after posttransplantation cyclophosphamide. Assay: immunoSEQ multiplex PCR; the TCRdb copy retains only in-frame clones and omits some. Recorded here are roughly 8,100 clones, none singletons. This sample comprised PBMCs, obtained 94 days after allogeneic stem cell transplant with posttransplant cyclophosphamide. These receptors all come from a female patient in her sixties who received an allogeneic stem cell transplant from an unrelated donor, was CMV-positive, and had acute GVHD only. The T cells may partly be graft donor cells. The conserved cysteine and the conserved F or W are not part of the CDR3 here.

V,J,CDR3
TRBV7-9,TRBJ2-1,ASSPPLYNEQF
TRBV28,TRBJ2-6,ATHFRDRGSGANVLT
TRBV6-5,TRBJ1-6,ASSPGSYNSPLH
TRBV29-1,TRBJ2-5,SVETPSAGAQETQY
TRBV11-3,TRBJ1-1,ASSLGIGTGHDPDYTEAF
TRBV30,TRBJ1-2,AWTPGQGPYGYT
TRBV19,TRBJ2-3,ASSIKALSTDTQY
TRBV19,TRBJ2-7,ASSFASGAYEQY
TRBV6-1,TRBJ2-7,ATQTRDRVTYEQY
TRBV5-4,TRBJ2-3,ASSWDRVNTQY
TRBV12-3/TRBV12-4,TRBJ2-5,ASSFSGEGQETQY
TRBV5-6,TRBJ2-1,ASSLAGF
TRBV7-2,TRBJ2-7,ASSPQTGGPTSSSYEQY
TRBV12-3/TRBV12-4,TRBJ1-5,ASSTGTVSQPQH
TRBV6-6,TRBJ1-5,ASREQGRDNQPQH
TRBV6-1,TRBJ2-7,ASRDRSSYEQY
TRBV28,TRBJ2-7,ASTRGVVYEQY
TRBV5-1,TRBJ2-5,ASSLQGAQETQY
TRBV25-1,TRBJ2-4,ASSVTRGDIQY
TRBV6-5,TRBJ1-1,ASSSGTRDLEAF
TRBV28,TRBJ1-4,ASRDIRQGAYEKLF
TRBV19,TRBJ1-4,ASSMAQTTNEKLF
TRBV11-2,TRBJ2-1,ASSFRGQTTDEQF
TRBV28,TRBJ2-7,ASREPGQEREQY
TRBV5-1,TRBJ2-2,ASSLGHLTGELF
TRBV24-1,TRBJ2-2,ATSSRANTGELF
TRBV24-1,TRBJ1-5,ATSDRGGQPQH
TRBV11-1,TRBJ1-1,ASSRGENTEAF
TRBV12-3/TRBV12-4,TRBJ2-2,ASSSGQGNTGELF
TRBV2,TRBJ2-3,ATSRGSGRVDTQY
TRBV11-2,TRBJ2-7,ASSPLAGGLNEQY
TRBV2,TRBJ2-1,ASSILGGGYNEQF
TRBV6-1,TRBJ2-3,ASLGLRTDTQY
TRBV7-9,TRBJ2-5,ASSLQGAETQY
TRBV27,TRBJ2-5,ASSSPGTEGETQY
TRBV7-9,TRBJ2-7,ASSTRDYEIHGQY
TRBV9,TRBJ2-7,ASSVGLWTSGISYEQY
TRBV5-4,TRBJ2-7,ASSFMNRPYEQY